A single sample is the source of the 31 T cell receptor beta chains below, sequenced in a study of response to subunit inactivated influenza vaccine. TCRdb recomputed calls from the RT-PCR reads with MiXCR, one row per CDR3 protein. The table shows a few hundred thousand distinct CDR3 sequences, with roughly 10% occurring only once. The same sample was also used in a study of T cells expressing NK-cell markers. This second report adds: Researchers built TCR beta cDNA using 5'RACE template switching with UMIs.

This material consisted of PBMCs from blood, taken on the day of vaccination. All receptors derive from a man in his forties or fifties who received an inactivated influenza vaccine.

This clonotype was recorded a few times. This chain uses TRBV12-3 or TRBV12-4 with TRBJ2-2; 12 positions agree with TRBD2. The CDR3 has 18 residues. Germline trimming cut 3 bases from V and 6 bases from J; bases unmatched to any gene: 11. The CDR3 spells CASSFGTSGPRVAGELFF. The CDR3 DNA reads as TGTGCCAGCAGTTTTGGGACTAGCGGGCCCCGGGTCGCCGGGGAGCTGTTTTTT.

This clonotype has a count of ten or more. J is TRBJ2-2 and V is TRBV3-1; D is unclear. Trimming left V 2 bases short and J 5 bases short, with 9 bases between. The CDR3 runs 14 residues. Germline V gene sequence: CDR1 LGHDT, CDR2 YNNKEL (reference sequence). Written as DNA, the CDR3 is TGTGCCAGCAGCCAATTAGGGTTTACCGGGGAGCTGTTTTTT. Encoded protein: CASSQLGFTGELFF.

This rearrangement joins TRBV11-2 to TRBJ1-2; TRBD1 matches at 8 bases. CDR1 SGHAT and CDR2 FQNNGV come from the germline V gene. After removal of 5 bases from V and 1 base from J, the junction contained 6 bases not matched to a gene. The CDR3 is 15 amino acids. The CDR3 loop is CASSLSRGLNYGYTF. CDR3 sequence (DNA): TGTGCCAGCAGCCTCTCCAGGGGGCTTAACTATGGCTACACCTTC.

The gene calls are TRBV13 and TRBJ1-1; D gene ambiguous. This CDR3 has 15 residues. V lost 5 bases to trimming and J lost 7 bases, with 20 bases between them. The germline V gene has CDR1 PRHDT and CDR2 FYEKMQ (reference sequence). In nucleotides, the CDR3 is TGTGCCAGCAGCCCCGGACCGGCGGTCGGAGGTGAAGCTTTCTTT. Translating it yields CASSPGPAVGGEAFF.

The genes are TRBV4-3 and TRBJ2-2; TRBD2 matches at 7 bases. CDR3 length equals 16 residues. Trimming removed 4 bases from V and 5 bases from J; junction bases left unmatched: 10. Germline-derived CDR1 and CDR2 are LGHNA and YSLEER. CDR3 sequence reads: CASSPEWRGRTGELFF. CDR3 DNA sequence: TGCGCCAGCAGCCCCGAATGGCGGGGGAGGACCGGGGAGCTGTTTTTT.

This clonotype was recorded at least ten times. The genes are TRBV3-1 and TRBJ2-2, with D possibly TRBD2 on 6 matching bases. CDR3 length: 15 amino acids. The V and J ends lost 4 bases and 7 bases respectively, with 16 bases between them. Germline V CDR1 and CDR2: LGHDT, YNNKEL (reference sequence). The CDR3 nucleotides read TGTGCCAGCAGCCCCCGCGAGGGAGGTGGCGGGGAGCTGTTTTTT. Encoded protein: CASSPREGGGGELFF.

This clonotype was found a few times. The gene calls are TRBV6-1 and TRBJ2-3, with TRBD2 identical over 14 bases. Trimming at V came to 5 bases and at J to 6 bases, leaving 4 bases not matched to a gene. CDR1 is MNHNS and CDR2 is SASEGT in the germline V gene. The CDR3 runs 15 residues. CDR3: CASSRRLAGGDTQYF. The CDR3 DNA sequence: TGTGCCAGCAGTCGCCGACTAGCGGGAGGGGATACGCAGTATTTT.

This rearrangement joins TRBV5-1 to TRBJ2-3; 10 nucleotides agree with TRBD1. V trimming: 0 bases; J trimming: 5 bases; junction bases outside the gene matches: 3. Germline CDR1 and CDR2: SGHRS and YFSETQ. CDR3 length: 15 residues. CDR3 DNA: TGCGCCAGCAGCTTGGGACAGGGGGCAATAGATACGCAGTATTTT. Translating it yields CASSLGQGAIDTQYF.

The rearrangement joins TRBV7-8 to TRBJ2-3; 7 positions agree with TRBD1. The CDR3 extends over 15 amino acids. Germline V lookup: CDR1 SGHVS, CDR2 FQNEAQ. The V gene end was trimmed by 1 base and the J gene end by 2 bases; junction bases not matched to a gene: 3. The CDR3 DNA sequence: TGTGCCAGCAGCTTAGGGACAGGATACACAGATACGCAGTATTTT. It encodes CASSLGTGYTDTQYF.

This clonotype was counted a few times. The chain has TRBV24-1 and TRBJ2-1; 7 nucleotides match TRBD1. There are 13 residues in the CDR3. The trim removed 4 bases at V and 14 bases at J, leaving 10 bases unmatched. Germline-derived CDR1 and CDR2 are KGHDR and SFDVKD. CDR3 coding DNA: TGTGCCACCAGTGACCCTGGGACAGCCCAAGAGTTCTTC. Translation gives CATSDPGTAQEFF.

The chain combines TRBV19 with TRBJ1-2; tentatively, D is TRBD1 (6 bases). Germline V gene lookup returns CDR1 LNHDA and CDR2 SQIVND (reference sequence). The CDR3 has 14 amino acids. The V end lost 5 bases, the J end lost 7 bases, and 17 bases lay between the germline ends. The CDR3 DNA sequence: TGTGCCAGTAGTTCGACAGGATCAGGATTTGGCTACACCTTC. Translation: CASSSTGSGFGYTF.

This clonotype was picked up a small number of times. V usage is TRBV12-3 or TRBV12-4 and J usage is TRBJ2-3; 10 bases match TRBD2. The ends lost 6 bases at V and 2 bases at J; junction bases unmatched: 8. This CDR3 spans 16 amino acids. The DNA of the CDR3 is TGTGCCAGCAGCCTTAGAAGCGGGGGGGACACAGATACGCAGTATTTT. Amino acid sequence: CASSLRSGGDTDTQYF.

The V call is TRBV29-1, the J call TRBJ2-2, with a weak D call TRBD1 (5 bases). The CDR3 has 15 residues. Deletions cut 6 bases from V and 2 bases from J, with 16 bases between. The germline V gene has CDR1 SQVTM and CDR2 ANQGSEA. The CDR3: CSVARGSSNTGELFF. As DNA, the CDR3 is TGCAGCGTCGCAAGGGGTAGTTCCAACACCGGGGAGCTGTTTTTT.

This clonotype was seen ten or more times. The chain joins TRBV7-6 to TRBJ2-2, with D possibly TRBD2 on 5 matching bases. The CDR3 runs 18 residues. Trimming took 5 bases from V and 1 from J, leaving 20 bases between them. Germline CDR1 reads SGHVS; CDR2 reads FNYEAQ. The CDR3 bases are TGTGCCAGCAGCCGAACCGCCGGGAATAGGGTGAACACCGGGGAGCTGTTTTTT. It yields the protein CASSRTAGNRVNTGELFF.

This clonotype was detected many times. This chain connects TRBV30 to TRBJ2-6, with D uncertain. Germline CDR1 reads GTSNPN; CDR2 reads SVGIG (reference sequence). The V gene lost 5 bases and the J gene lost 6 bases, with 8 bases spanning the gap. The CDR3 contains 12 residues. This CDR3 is CAWSIKANVLTF. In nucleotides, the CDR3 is TGTGCCTGGTCCATTAAGGCCAACGTCCTGACTTTC.

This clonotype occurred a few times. The CDR3 sequence: CASSEQGAQTTYNEQFF. The DNA of the CDR3 is TGTGCCAGCAGCGAACAGGGGGCGCAGACAACCTACAATGAGCAGTTCTTC. This chain links TRBV9 with TRBJ2-1; 9 bases line up with TRBD1. The CDR3 runs to 17 residues. The junction had 9 bases not matched to a gene; V was cut back by 3 bases and J by 2 bases. Germline V lookup: CDR1 SGDLS, CDR2 YYNGEE.

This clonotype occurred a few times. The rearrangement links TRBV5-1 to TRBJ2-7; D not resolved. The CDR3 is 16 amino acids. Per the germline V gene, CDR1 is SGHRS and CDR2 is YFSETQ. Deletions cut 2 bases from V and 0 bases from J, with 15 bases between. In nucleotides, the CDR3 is TGCGCCAGCAGCTTCCGCCTGACCCTCAACTCCTACGAGCAGTACTTC. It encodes CASSFRLTLNSYEQYF.

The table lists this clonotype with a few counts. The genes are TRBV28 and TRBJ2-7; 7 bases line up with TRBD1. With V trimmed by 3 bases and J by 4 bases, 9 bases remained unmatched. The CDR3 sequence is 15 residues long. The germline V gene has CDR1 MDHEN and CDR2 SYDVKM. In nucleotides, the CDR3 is TGTGCCAGCAGTTTTCGCCCCGGGACAGCGTACGAGCAGTACTTC. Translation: CASSFRPGTAYEQYF.

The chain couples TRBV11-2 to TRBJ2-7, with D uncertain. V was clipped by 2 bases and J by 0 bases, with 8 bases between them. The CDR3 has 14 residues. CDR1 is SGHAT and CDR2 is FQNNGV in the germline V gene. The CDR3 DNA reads TGTGCCAGCAGCTTAATGACGGACTCCTACGAGCAGTACTTC. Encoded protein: CASSLMTDSYEQYF.

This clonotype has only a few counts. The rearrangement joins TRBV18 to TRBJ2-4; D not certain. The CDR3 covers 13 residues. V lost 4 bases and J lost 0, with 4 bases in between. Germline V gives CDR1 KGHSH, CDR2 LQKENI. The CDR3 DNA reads TGTGCCAGCTCACAGCTAGCCAAAAACATTCAGTACTTC. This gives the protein CASSQLAKNIQYF.

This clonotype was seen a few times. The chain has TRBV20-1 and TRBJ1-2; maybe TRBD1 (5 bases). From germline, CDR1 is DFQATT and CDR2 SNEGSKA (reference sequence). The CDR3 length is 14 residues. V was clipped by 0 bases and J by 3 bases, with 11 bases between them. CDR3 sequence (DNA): TGCAGTGCTAGAGAGGGACTTTTAGACTATGGCTACACCTTC. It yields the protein CSAREGLLDYGYTF.

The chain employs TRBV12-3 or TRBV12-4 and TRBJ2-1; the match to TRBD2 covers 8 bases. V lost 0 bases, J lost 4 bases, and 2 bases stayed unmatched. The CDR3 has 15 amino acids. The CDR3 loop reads CASSLAGTRYNEQFF. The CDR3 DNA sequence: TGTGCCAGCAGTTTAGCCGGGACTAGATACAATGAGCAGTTCTTC.

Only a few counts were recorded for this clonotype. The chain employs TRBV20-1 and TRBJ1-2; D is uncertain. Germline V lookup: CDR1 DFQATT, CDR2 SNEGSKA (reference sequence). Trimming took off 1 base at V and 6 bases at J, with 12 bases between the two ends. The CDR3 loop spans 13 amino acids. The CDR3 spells CSARVSVGNGYTF. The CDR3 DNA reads TGCAGTGCTAGAGTGTCGGTTGGGAATGGCTACACCTTC.

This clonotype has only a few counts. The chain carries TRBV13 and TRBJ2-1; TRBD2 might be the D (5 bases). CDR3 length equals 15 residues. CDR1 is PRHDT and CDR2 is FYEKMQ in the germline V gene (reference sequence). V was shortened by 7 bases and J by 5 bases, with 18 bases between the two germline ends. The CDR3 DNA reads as TGTGCCAGCAAATTGGTGGTTTCGGAGGACAATGAGCAGTTCTTC. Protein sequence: CASKLVVSEDNEQFF.

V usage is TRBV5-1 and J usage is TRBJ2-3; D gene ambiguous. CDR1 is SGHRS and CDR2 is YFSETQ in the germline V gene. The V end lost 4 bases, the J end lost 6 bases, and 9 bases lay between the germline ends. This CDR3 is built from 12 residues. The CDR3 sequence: CASSGSGDTQYF. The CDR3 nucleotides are TGCGCCAGCAGCGGTTCCGGCGATACGCAGTATTTT.

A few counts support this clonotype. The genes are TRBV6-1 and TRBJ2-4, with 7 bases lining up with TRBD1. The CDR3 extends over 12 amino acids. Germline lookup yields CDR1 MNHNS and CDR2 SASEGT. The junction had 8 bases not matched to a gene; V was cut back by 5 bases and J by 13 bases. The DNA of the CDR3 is TGTGCCAGCAGTTCTACAGGGGTGGACCAGTACTTC. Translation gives CASSSTGVDQYF.

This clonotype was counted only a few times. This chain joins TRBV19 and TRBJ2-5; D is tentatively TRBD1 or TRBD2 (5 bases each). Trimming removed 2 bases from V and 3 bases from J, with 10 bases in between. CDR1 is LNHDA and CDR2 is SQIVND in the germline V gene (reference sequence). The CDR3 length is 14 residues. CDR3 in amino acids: CASSITGTEETQYF. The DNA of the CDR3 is TGTGCCAGTAGTATAACCGGGACGGAAGAGACCCAGTACTTC.

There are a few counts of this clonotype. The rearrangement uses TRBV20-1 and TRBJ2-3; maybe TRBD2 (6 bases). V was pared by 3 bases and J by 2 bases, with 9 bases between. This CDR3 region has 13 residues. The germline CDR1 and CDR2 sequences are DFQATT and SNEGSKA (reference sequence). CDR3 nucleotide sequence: TGCAGTGCTAGCGTAGCGGTCACAGATACGCAGTATTTT. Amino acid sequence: CSASVAVTDTQYF.

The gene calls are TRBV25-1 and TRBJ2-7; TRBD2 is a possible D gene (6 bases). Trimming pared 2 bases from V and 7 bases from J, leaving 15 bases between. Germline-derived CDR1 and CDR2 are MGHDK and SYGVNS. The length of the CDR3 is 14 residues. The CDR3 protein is CASSEVKEGLEQYF. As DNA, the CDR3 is TGTGCCAGCAGTGAAGTGAAGGAGGGACTGGAGCAGTACTTC.

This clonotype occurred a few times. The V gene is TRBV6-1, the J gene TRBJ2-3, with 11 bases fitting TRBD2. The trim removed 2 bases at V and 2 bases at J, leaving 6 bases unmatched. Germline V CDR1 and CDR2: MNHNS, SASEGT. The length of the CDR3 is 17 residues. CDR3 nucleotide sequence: TGTGCCAGCAGTGAACGACCTAGCGGGGGGTTCACAGATACGCAGTATTTT. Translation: CASSERPSGGFTDTQYF.

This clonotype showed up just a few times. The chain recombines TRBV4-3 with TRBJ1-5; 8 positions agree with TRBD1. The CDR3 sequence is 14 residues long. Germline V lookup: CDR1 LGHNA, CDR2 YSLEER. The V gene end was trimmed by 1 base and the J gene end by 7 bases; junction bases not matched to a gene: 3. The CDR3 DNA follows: TGCGCCAGCAGCCAAGGGACAGGGAGGCAGCCCCAGCATTTT. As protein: CASSQGTGRQPQHF.